This T cell receptor (beta chain) was identified in a study of T cells in Graves' hyperthyroidism and ophthalmopathy. Amplification targeted TCR beta CDR3 regions from RNA transcripts. HTBI primers were used for first-round RT-PCR of the TCR CDR3. TCRdb analysed the multiplex PCR reads with MiXCR anew, one entry per CDR3 protein. This table holds 640,000 or so distinct CDR3 sequences, 13% to 15% found once. General study findings and limits: Most clonotypes expanded in thyroid above 0.001 were likewise present in blood.

As regards this clonotype: Its specificity is unknown.

Each person with ophthalmopathy scored at least 3 on the Clinical Activity Score, reached NOSPECS grade 4 or higher, and had been ill under 3 months. Uncontrolled infection, other autoimmune disease, pregnancy or lactation disqualified patients from enrolment. There are 15 residues in the CDR3. V was cut by 3 bases and J by 0 bases, with 11 bases left in between. Germline V gene data show CDR1 as LNHDA and CDR2 as SQIVND (reference sequence). The V and J genes are TRBV19 and TRBJ1-2, with D unresolved. The sample was blood. The TCR sequence derives from a woman aged 18-29 years with Graves' ophthalmopathy. The CDR3 protein is CASSITASANYGYTF. The DNA of the CDR3 is TGTGCCAGTAGTATTACAGCATCGGCTAACTATGGCTACACCTTC. Full variable domain (outside the CDR3, taken from reference TRBV19 and TRBJ1-2): DGGITQSPKYLFRKEGQNVTLSCEQNLNHDAMYWYRQDPGQGLRLIYYSQIVNDFQKGDIAEGYSVSREKKESFPLTVTSAQKNPTAFYLCASSITASANYGYTFGSGTRLTVV.